This entry is about one T cell receptor beta chain. No antigen is known for it. The data are from a study of T-cell memory formation after mild COVID-19. From the 5' RACE reads, TCRdb called clonotypes with MiXCR, one entry per CDR3 protein. In the table there are roughly 100,000 distinct CDR3 sequences, about 14% of which are singletons. Overall study results and limits: There was a balanced CD4/CD8 profile in clones contracting day 15 to 85, and later expanders leaned CD4+.

The CDR3 totals 15 residues. The V segment lost 4 bases and the J segment 10 bases; nucleotides outside the gene matches: 11. Germline-derived CDR1 and CDR2 are LGHDT and YNNKEL (reference sequence). The sequencing sample was made of PBMCs or a T cell subset sorted from them (not recorded which). This sequence originates from a man between 18 and 35 years old who had mild COVID-19 (a few samples of this study predate the infection). Cell type and time point are not known. The chain employs TRBV3-1 and TRBJ2-1; 9 nucleotides match TRBD1. CDR3 in amino acids: CASSPSGQGGEEQFF. CDR3 sequence (DNA): TGTGCCAGCAGCCCCTCGGGACAGGGCGGCGAAGAGCAGTTCTTC.